The T cell receptor beta chain described here comes from a study of naive and memory T cell subsets. Notes on the study in general: A few larger clonotypes appeared in naive repertoires, especially CD8, possibly memory cells re-expressing CD45RA. Expression changes during T cell differentiation may affect RNA-based TCR counts. Gini index rose across naive, CM, EM and EMRA in CD4 and CD8.

Trimming took off 3 bases at V and 4 bases at J, with 9 bases between the two ends. The CDR3 is 13 residues long. The germline V gene has CDR1 KGHDR and CDR2 SFDVKD. CMV status came from CD4+ T cell IFNgamma after overnight CMV lysate stimulation of fresh PBMCs. Both TRBC1 and TRBC2 were covered by a beta constant-region primer of two equimolar oligonucleotides. Ligated cDNA was amplified by four rounds of PCR with nested alpha and beta constant-region primers and SP2. A 12-nucleotide UMI and the SP2 primer were added to the cDNA 3' end by oligonucleotide ligation. TCRdb analysed the UMI-ligation and nested PCR reads with MiXCR anew, one entry per CDR3 protein. The table lists approximately 150,000 distinct CDR3 sequences, approximately 21% of them singletons, with 0.6% to 0.8% in the top ten. This clonotype has a handful of counts. What it binds is unknown.

The clonotype comes from a human donor in good health. This chain joins TRBV24-1 and TRBJ2-7; no definite D call. Sequences were obtained from naive CD8+ T cells from blood. This chain's CDR3 is CATSDRDWYEQYF. The CDR3 nucleotides read TGTGCCACCAGTGATCGAGACTGGTACGAGCAGTACTTC.